The 22 T cell receptor beta chains reported below all come from one sample, sequenced in a study of response to subunit inactivated influenza vaccine. TCRdb analysed the RT-PCR reads with MiXCR anew, one entry per CDR3 protein. The sample lists about 780,000 distinct CDR3 sequences; less than 20% were seen once. The sequenced sample was PBMCs from blood, obtained approximately 5 days after vaccination. The receptors were sampled from a man in his fifties who received an inactivated influenza vaccine.

This clonotype has a handful of counts. The chain recombines TRBV15 with TRBJ2-2; tentatively, D is TRBD2 (6 bases). Germline V gives CDR1 LNHNV, CDR2 YYDKDF (reference sequence). The CDR3 totals 19 residues. With 0 bases removed from V and 4 bases from J, the gap between germline ends came to 21 bases. CDR3 protein: CATSRDPWVEGRGTGELFF. Here the CDR3 DNA reads TGTGCCACCAGCAGAGATCCTTGGGTGGAGGGTCGTGGCACCGGGGAGCTGTTTTTT. Drawing the rest from reference TRBV15 and TRBJ2-2, the complete variable domain is DAMVIQNPRYQVTQFGKPVTLSCSQTLNHNVMYWYQQKSSQAPKLLFHYYDKDFNNEADTPDNFQSRRPNTSFCFLDIRSPGLGDTAMYLCATSRDPWVEGRGTGELFFGEGSRLTVL.

This chain uses TRBV20-1 with TRBJ1-1; D is perhaps TRBD1 (5 bases). The CDR3 extends over 15 amino acids. Germline lookup yields CDR1 DFQATT and CDR2 SNEGSKA (reference sequence). V shed 1 base and J shed 0 bases, with 12 bases lying between them. The CDR3 is CSARARVGMNTEAFF. CDR3 coding DNA: TGCAGTGCTAGAGCCAGGGTGGGAATGAACACTGAAGCTTTCTTT.

The J gene is TRBJ2-3, the V gene TRBV12-3 or TRBV12-4; D not resolved. This CDR3 spans 16 amino acids. Trimming shortened V by 6 bases and J by 1 base, and 17 bases separated the two germline ends. CDR3 in DNA: TGTGCCAGCAGCTCCTCCACCGGACGGCGCACAGATACGCAGTATTTT. Amino acids: CASSSSTGRRTDTQYF.

The chain recombines TRBV15 with TRBJ2-5, with a tentative D call TRBD1 (6 bases). The CDR3 totals 15 residues. Germline V CDR1 and CDR2: LNHNV, YYDKDF (reference sequence). The V and J ends lost 0 bases and 4 bases respectively, with 12 bases between them. Written as DNA, the CDR3 is TGTGCCACCAGCAGAGACTTGGGACATGGAGAGACCCAGTACTTC. It is translated as CATSRDLGHGETQYF.

This clonotype has at least ten counts. The chain joins TRBV6-6 to TRBJ2-1; either TRBD1 or TRBD2 may supply D (5 bases each). V was shortened by 0 bases and J by 8 bases, with 8 bases between the two germline ends. The CDR3 covers 13 residues. The germline CDR1 and CDR2 sequences are MNHNY and SVGAGI (reference sequence). CDR3 DNA sequence: TGTGCCAGCAGTTACTCGAAGGGACATGAGCAGTTCTTC. This gives the protein CASSYSKGHEQFF.

The genes are TRBV4-3 and TRBJ2-1, with 9 bases fitting TRBD1. The germline V gene encodes CDR1 LGHNA and CDR2 YSLEER. The CDR3 spans 19 residues. With 1 base clipped from V and 4 bases from J, the junction kept 14 bases outside the gene matches. The CDR3 region is CASSQVWDREFPSYNEQFF. The CDR3 DNA reads TGCGCCAGCAGCCAAGTTTGGGACAGGGAATTCCCCTCTTACAATGAGCAGTTCTTC.

The chain uses TRBV7-2 and TRBJ2-1; possibly TRBD2 for D (6 bases). CDR3 length: 13 residues. Germline V gives CDR1 SGHTA, CDR2 FQGNSA. Trimming removed 0 bases from V and 7 bases from J, with 7 bases in between. Written as DNA, the CDR3 is TGTGCCAGCAGCTTAGCCCGGGAGAATGAGCAGTTCTTC. Its translation is CASSLARENEQFF.

The chain recombines TRBV3-1 with TRBJ2-7; D ambiguous. The V gene lost 2 bases and the J gene lost 5 bases, with 19 bases spanning the gap. CDR1 and CDR2 from the germline V gene are LGHDT and YNNKEL (reference sequence). The CDR3 runs to 16 residues. CDR3 in DNA: TGTGCCAGCAGCCAATCGAACAGCCCGTCCCGTCACGAGCAGTACTTC. It yields the protein CASSQSNSPSRHEQYF.

The chain joins TRBV15 to TRBJ2-4; D not certain. The germline V gene encodes CDR1 LNHNV and CDR2 YYDKDF (reference sequence). Trimming took 1 base from V and 6 from J, leaving 7 bases between them. The CDR3 covers 13 residues. The CDR3 reads CATSRVDGNIQYF. The CDR3 nucleotides are TGTGCCACCAGCAGAGTGGACGGAAACATTCAGTACTTC. Drawing the rest from reference TRBV15 and TRBJ2-4, the complete variable domain is DAMVIQNPRYQVTQFGKPVTLSCSQTLNHNVMYWYQQKSSQAPKLLFHYYDKDFNNEADTPDNFQSRRPNTSFCFLDIRSPGLGDTAMYLCATSRVDGNIQYFGAGTRLSVL.

In its sample, this clonotype was seen many times. The genes are TRBV6-5 and TRBJ2-5; D could derive from TRBD1 or TRBD2 (7 bases each). Trimming took 11 bases from V and 4 from J, leaving 14 bases between them. Germline V CDR1 and CDR2: MNHEY, SVGAGI. CDR3 length: 12 residues. The CDR3 here is CASGGQTETQYF. The CDR3 DNA reads TGTGCCTCGGGGGGACAGACAGAGACCCAGTACTTC.

CDR3 sequence reads: CATPSGGKDYGYTF. DNA of the CDR3: TGTGCCACCCCATCGGGGGGTAAGGACTATGGCTACACCTTC. The V and J genes are TRBV7-9 and TRBJ1-2, with D maybe TRBD1 (5 bases). CDR1 is SEHNR, CDR2 FQNEAQ, per germline (reference sequence). The V gene lost 10 bases and the J gene lost 3 bases, with 18 bases spanning the gap. The CDR3 sequence is 14 residues long.

This sequence joins TRBV10-3 and TRBJ2-7; D unresolved. The CDR3 covers 16 residues. Per the germline V gene, CDR1 is ENHRY and CDR2 is SYGVKD. V lost 4 bases to trimming and J lost 0 bases, with 16 bases between them. The CDR3 sequence is CAISVDGGPSSYEQYF. The CDR3 bases are TGTGCCATCAGTGTAGATGGCGGACCAAGCTCCTACGAGCAGTACTTC.

This clonotype was detected many times. The chain employs TRBV20-1 and TRBJ1-1, with D possibly being TRBD1 (6 bases). CDR1 DFQATT and CDR2 SNEGSKA come from the germline V gene (reference sequence). CDR3 length: 13 amino acids. Trimming took off 2 bases at V and 6 bases at J, with 13 bases between the two ends. This chain's CDR3 is CSARQPRGPEAFF. As DNA, the CDR3 is TGCAGTGCTAGACAACCCAGGGGCCCTGAAGCTTTCTTT.

The rearrangement uses TRBV20-1 and TRBJ2-3; D is unresolved. The V end was cut by 3 bases, the J end by 2 bases, with 15 bases between. Germline CDR1 is DFQATT and CDR2 is SNEGSKA (reference sequence). The CDR3 consists of 15 residues. DNA of the CDR3: TGCAGTGCTAGGGGCTTTAACTGGGACACAGATACGCAGTATTTT. Its protein product is CSARGFNWDTDTQYF.

The chain joins TRBV5-1 to TRBJ2-3; 9 bases are shared with TRBD2. Germline assignment: CDR1 SGHRS and CDR2 YFSETQ. The CDR3 spans 16 residues. The V gene end was trimmed by 1 base and the J gene end by 1 base; junction bases not matched to a gene: 4. The CDR3 coding sequence is TGCGCCAGCAGCTTGCGACTAGCGGTCCGCACAGATACGCAGTATTTT. Translated: CASSLRLAVRTDTQYF.

This clonotype was counted only a few times. The gene calls are TRBV12-3 or TRBV12-4 and TRBJ1-3; D is possibly TRBD1 (5 bases). V lost 0 bases and J lost 0, with 9 bases in between. The CDR3 length is 16 residues. CDR3 nucleotide sequence: TGTGCCAGCAGTTTAGCAGGGGCCTCCTCTGGAAACACCATATATTTT. It codes for CASSLAGASSGNTIYF.

The chain couples TRBV20-1 to TRBJ1-2; the D gene is possibly TRBD1 (5 bases). Germline CDR1 is DFQATT and CDR2 is SNEGSKA (reference sequence). V was clipped by 3 bases and J by 4 bases, with 15 bases between them. The CDR3 extends over 14 amino acids. DNA for the CDR3: TGCAGTGCTAGCATGGACACCGATTCCTATGGCTACACCTTC. As protein: CSASMDTDSYGYTF.

This chain links TRBV12-3 or TRBV12-4 with TRBJ1-6; no clear D. This CDR3 comprises 16 residues. Between the trimmed V and J ends, which lost 4 bases and 0 bases, there was a span of 10 bases. The CDR3 sequence is CASSSGGSSYNSPLHF. In DNA form, the CDR3 reads TGTGCCAGCAGTTCCGGCGGGAGCTCCTATAATTCACCCCTCCACTTT.

The chain links TRBV3-1 to TRBJ2-7, with 11 bases lining up with TRBD1. Germline CDR1 is LGHDT and CDR2 is YNNKEL (reference sequence). The V and J ends lost 1 base and 6 bases, in that order; junction bases with no gene match: 11. The CDR3 extends over 17 amino acids. The CDR3 is CASSQGPGQGVYVEQYF. CDR3 bases: TGTGCCAGCAGCCAAGGTCCGGGACAGGGGGTTTATGTCGAGCAGTACTTC.

This clonotype was recorded a few times. This chain uses TRBV4-3 with TRBJ2-3, with 8 bases aligning to TRBD2. V was clipped by 0 bases and J by 3 bases; unmatched bases: 5. Looked up from germline, CDR1 is LGHNA and CDR2 is YSLEER. The CDR3 contains 16 residues. The CDR3 reads CASSQDTSGGTDTQYF. The CDR3 DNA is TGCGCCAGCAGCCAAGATACCAGCGGGGGAACAGATACGCAGTATTTT.

This chain links TRBV2 with TRBJ2-1; D gene ambiguous. With 6 bases removed from V and 0 bases from J, the gap between germline ends came to 9 bases. The CDR3 loop spans 14 amino acids. Germline-derived CDR1 and CDR2 are SNHLY and FYNNEI. Written as DNA, the CDR3 is TGTGCCAGCAGGAAAATGTCCTCCTACAATGAGCAGTTCTTC. Protein: CASRKMSSYNEQFF.

This clonotype was seen many times. The J gene is TRBJ2-1, the V gene TRBV20-1, with D possibly TRBD2 on 5 matching bases. The CDR3 is 16 residues long. Germline V CDR1 and CDR2: DFQATT, SNEGSKA (reference sequence). Trimming removed 1 base at V and 4 bases at J, with 17 bases between. CDR3 loop: CSARALLETRYNEQFF. The CDR3 region has the DNA TGCAGTGCTAGAGCCCTACTAGAGACCCGATACAATGAGCAGTTCTTC.